This TCR beta chain is from a study of CD8 T cells in ankylosing spondylitis. With molecular barcodes, quantitative 5'-RACE was used to make the TCR beta libraries. TCRdb reprocessed the 5' RACE reads with MiXCR, giving one entry per CDR3 protein. The sample has hundreds of thousands of distinct CDR3 sequences; roughly 10% are singletons. This clonotype was counted many times. Its antigen remains unknown. Study-level findings and limits: Disease-linked clones had a CD8+ phenotype and relatively low frequency in peripheral blood. Past studies reported some motif variants in reactive arthritis synovial fluid and blood. Typical of ankylosing spondylitis blood, it appeared, was a TCR beta motif of roughly eight highly homologous variants. Reported data indicate significant enrichment of disease-linked clones within matched ankylosing spondylitis synovial fluid.

The specimen sequenced was blood, either unsorted or a sorted T cell fraction (not recorded which). This TCR was sampled from a male donor with ankylosing spondylitis.

CDR3 region: CASSLDPGMRDEQFF. CDR3 DNA: TGCGCCAGCAGCTTGGATCCAGGGATGAGAGATGAGCAGTTCTTC. The chain combines TRBV5-1 with TRBJ2-1; possible D gene TRBD1, 5 bases. The CDR3 has 15 amino acids. Germline assignment: CDR1 SGHRS and CDR2 YFSETQ. V lost 0 bases, J lost 8 bases, and 15 bases lay in between.